One and the same sample provided the 30 T cell receptor beta chains below, sequenced in a study of blood T cell repertoires in COVID-19. Using immunoSEQ multiplex PCR, the repertoire was profiled, and TCRdb retains in-frame clones only, with some absent. The data hold 150,000 to 180,000 clones, with roughly nine tenths observed a single time. Sequenced sample: peripheral blood. The receptors were sampled from a man over 45 with acute or convalescent COVID-19.

The chain links TRBV5-4 to TRBJ2-2, with 9 bases that match TRBD1. This CDR3 spans 17 amino acids. V was pared by 5 bases and J by 0 bases, with 8 bases of the junction left unmatched. Germline V gene lookup returns CDR1 SGHNT and CDR2 YYREEE (reference sequence). The CDR3 is CASRGPGQGANTGELFF. CDR3 in DNA: TGTGCCAGCAGGGGTCCGGGACAGGGTGCGAACACCGGGGAGCTGTTTTTT.

The V gene is TRBV19, the J gene TRBJ1-1, with D perhaps matching TRBD1 (6 bases). Germline CDR1 and CDR2: LNHDA and SQIVND (reference sequence). V lost 4 bases and J 1 base, leaving 10 bases between the germline ends. The CDR3 covers 14 residues. This chain's CDR3 is CASSRQEGNTEAFF. CDR3 DNA: TGTGCCAGTAGTAGACAGGAAGGGAACACTGAAGCTTTCTTT.

CDR3 residues: CASSQVWAGGSDYGYTF. Here the CDR3 DNA reads TGTGCCAGCAGCCAAGTTTGGGCAGGGGGCTCGGACTATGGCTACACCTTC. The J gene is TRBJ1-2, the V gene TRBV4-2; 8 nucleotides agree with TRBD1. V lost 1 base and J lost 3; bases outside the gene matches: 10. Germline lookup yields CDR1 LGHNA and CDR2 YNFKEQ. The CDR3 extends over 17 amino acids.

This chain uses TRBV3-1 (or the pseudogene TRBV3-2) with TRBJ2-5; 7 bases line up with TRBD2. With 0 bases clipped from V and 5 bases from J, the junction kept 6 bases outside the gene matches. Germline V CDR1 and CDR2: LGHDT, YNNKEL (reference sequence). The CDR3 sequence is 15 residues long. CDR3 sequence reads: CASSQDAGRVETQYF. The CDR3 DNA reads TGTGCCAGCAGCCAAGATGCGGGGAGGGTGGAGACCCAGTACTTC.

V gene TRBV27 combines with J gene TRBJ2-2; a weak D match, TRBD2 (5 bases). The CDR3 extends over 15 amino acids. CDR1 is MNHEY, CDR2 SMNVEV, per germline (reference sequence). Trimming pared 5 bases from V and 3 bases from J, leaving 13 bases between. The CDR3 nucleotides are TGTGCCAGCAGTGAAAGAGGGTGGGACACCGGGGAGCTGTTTTTT. Translation gives CASSERGWDTGELFF.

The chain uses TRBV7-3 and TRBJ2-1; D possibly corresponds to TRBD2 (6 bases). Germline V lookup: CDR1 SGHTA, CDR2 FQGTGA. Trimming left V 6 bases short and J 5 bases short, with 14 bases between. This CDR3 region has 14 residues. The CDR3 reads CASRLAVGDNEQFF. The CDR3 DNA is TGTGCCAGCAGATTAGCGGTCGGGGACAATGAGCAGTTCTTC.

This chain joins TRBV4-1 and TRBJ2-5; 8 nucleotides agree with TRBD2. V trimming: 1 base; J trimming: 4 bases; junction bases outside the gene matches: 11. This CDR3 contains 17 residues. The germline CDR1 and CDR2 sequences are MGHRA and YSYEKL. The chain's CDR3 is CASSQGPVGRASETQYF. The CDR3 nucleotides read TGCGCCAGCAGCCAAGGGCCTGTCGGGAGGGCCTCAGAGACCCAGTACTTC.

The chain recombines TRBV10-3 with TRBJ2-1, with TRBD2 matching over 8 bases. The germline CDR1 and CDR2 sequences are ENHRY and SYGVKD. The CDR3 loop spans 17 amino acids. With 2 bases clipped from V and 0 bases from J, the junction kept 6 bases outside the gene matches. For the CDR3, the DNA is TGTGCCATCAGTGAGCAGATCAGCGGGAGCTCCTACAATGAGCAGTTCTTC. Translated: CAISEQISGSSYNEQFF.

The genes are TRBV6-5 and TRBJ2-2; D is unclear. Per germline, CDR1 MNHEY and CDR2 SVGAGI. There are 14 residues in the CDR3. V shed 2 bases and J shed 3 bases, with 7 bases lying between them. CDR3 sequence reads: CASSYEVDTGELFF. The CDR3 DNA follows: TGTGCCAGCAGTTACGAAGTAGACACCGGGGAGCTGTTTTTT.

The rearrangement joins TRBV28 to TRBJ2-6, with a possible D match to TRBD1 (6 bases). This CDR3 contains 17 residues. V gave up 5 bases and J gave up 3 bases, with 17 bases separating them. Germline V gene data show CDR1 as MDHEN and CDR2 as SYDVKM. CDR3 in amino acids: CASSTKFRGFGANVLTF. CDR3 nucleotide sequence: TGTGCCAGCAGTACAAAATTCAGGGGTTTTGGGGCCAACGTCCTGACTTTC.

The J gene is TRBJ2-2, the V gene TRBV19; D is possibly TRBD1 (5 bases). The V end was cut by 7 bases, the J end by 6 bases, with 12 bases between. The germline V gene has CDR1 LNHDA and CDR2 SQIVND (reference sequence). The CDR3 consists of 13 residues. The CDR3 nucleotides read TGTGCCAGTACCCTGGCAGGGTCCGGGGAGCTGTTTTTT. Its translation: CASTLAGSGELFF.

The chain is built from TRBV19 and TRBJ1-1; the match to TRBD1 covers 7 bases. Unmatched junction bases numbered 7, after V lost 5 bases and J lost 1 base. CDR3 size: 15 residues. Germline V gives CDR1 LNHDA, CDR2 SQIVND (reference sequence). CDR3 residues: CASSSRTGQNTEAFF. DNA for the CDR3: TGTGCCAGTAGTTCCCGGACAGGCCAGAACACTGAAGCTTTCTTT.

The chain links TRBV19 to TRBJ2-4; possibly TRBD1 for D (6 bases). Trimming removed 8 bases from V and 6 bases from J, with 14 bases in between. This CDR3 is 13 amino acids long. Looked up from germline, CDR1 is LNHDA and CDR2 is SQIVND (reference sequence). CDR3 sequence: CASRGTGRNIQYF. The CDR3 DNA reads as TGTGCCAGTCGGGGTACAGGGAGAAACATTCAGTACTTC. Complete variable domain (other parts from reference TRBV19 and TRBJ2-4): DGGITQSPKYLFRKEGQNVTLSCEQNLNHDAMYWYRQDPGQGLRLIYYSQIVNDFQKGDIAEGYSVSREKKESFPLTVTSAQKNPTAFYLCASRGTGRNIQYFGAGTRLSVL.

This chain connects TRBV5-8 to TRBJ1-2; the D gene is possibly TRBD1 (6 bases). V gave up 1 base and J gave up 3 bases, with 13 bases separating them. CDR3 length: 15 residues. Germline CDR1 reads SGHTS; CDR2 reads YDEGEE. CDR3 protein: CASSLLGARYYGYTF. DNA for the CDR3: TGTGCCAGCAGCTTGCTGGGGGCGCGGTACTATGGCTACACCTTC.

V is TRBV7-6 and J is TRBJ2-2, with TRBD1 as a possible D gene (5 bases). This CDR3 spans 16 amino acids. The V gene lost 6 bases and the J gene lost 5 bases, with 19 bases spanning the gap. Germline CDR1 and CDR2: SGHVS and FNYEAQ. CDR3 protein: CASRNTGRDVTGELFF. CDR3 coding DNA: TGTGCCAGCAGAAACACAGGCAGGGATGTGACCGGGGAGCTGTTTTTT.

The sample holds one count of this clone. This chain links TRBV28 with TRBJ1-6; 8 bases align to TRBD1. The germline gives CDR1 MDHEN, CDR2 SYDVKM. Losses at the gene ends were 3 bases for V and 10 bases for J; bases not matched to a gene: 5. The CDR3 spans 14 residues. The CDR3 bases are TGTGCCAGCAGTTTTCGACAGGGGATATCACCCCTCCACTTT. Encoded protein: CASSFRQGISPLHF.

V gene TRBV12-3 or TRBV12-4 combines with J gene TRBJ2-1; 7 nucleotides match TRBD2. The CDR3 extends over 12 amino acids. V lost 3 bases, J lost 10 bases, and 3 bases stayed unmatched. Here the CDR3 reads CASSFSAGEQFF. The CDR3, as DNA: TGTGCCAGCAGTTTTTCAGCGGGGGAGCAGTTCTTC.

V usage is TRBV11-2 and J usage is TRBJ1-1; TRBD1 matches at 11 bases. The CDR3 extends over 16 amino acids. The J segment lost 3 bases and the V segment lost 5 bases, leaving 8 bases of the junction unmatched. Germline-derived CDR1 and CDR2 are SGHAT and FQNNGV. The chain's CDR3 is CASSQGQGVLDTEAFF. CDR3 bases: TGTGCCAGCAGCCAGGGACAGGGGGTACTGGACACTGAAGCTTTCTTT.

The chain couples TRBV19 to TRBJ2-1; TRBD2 aligns across 7 bases. The CDR3 runs to 13 residues. Unmatched junction bases numbered 2, after V lost 1 base and J lost 8 bases. CDR1 is LNHDA, CDR2 SQIVND, per germline (reference sequence). This CDR3 is CASSIGLADEQFF. The CDR3 DNA sequence: TGTGCCAGTAGTATAGGACTAGCTGATGAGCAGTTCTTC.

The V gene is TRBV9, the J gene TRBJ2-3; perhaps TRBD2 as D (5 bases). V was pared by 2 bases and J by 5 bases, with 24 bases between. The germline CDR1 and CDR2 sequences are SGDLS and YYNGEE. The CDR3 sequence is 18 residues long. In DNA, the CDR3 is TGTGCCAGCAGCGTGGGAGCGGTCGGCCCGGCTCCCCAAGATACGCAGTATTTT. Translating gives CASSVGAVGPAPQDTQYF.

This clone was observed once. The gene calls are TRBV5-6 and TRBJ2-7, with a tentative D call TRBD2 (6 bases). The CDR3 consists of 14 residues. Per the germline V gene, CDR1 is SGHDT and CDR2 is YYEEEE. The V and J ends lost 0 bases and 3 bases respectively, with 10 bases between them. The CDR3 spells CASSLASANYEQYF. The DNA of the CDR3 is TGTGCCAGCAGCTTGGCTAGCGCCAACTACGAGCAGTACTTC.

This clone was seen only a few times. This rearrangement joins TRBV7-9 to TRBJ1-1, with TRBD1 matching over 7 bases. The CDR3 consists of 16 residues. The junction had 11 bases not matched to a gene; V was cut back by 5 bases and J by 2 bases. In germline, CDR1 is SEHNR, CDR2 FQNEAQ (reference sequence). The DNA of the CDR3 is TGTGCCAGCAGCACGTACAGGGGCCGTGGAAACACTGAAGCTTTCTTT. Its protein product is CASSTYRGRGNTEAFF.

The genes are TRBV9 and TRBJ1-1; D is possibly TRBD1 (6 bases). The germline V gene has CDR1 SGDLS and CDR2 YYNGEE. V lost 0 bases, J lost 1 base, and 10 bases lay in between. The CDR3 spans 15 residues. This chain's CDR3 is CASSVAGVRNTEAFF. CDR3 in DNA: TGTGCCAGCAGCGTAGCAGGGGTAAGGAACACTGAAGCTTTCTTT.

The rearrangement joins TRBV5-1 to TRBJ1-1; a weak D match, TRBD1 (5 bases). CDR3 length: 16 residues. Germline-derived CDR1 and CDR2 are SGHRS and YFSETQ. V was trimmed by 4 bases and J by 0 bases, leaving 16 bases between them. DNA of the CDR3: TGCGCCAGCAGCCTGGGACCGCGGGAGTTGAACACTGAAGCTTTCTTT. Translated, it gives CASSLGPRELNTEAFF.

The chain carries TRBV5-8 and TRBJ2-2; TRBD1 matches at 11 bases. Germline V lookup: CDR1 SGHTS, CDR2 YDEGEE. V was pared by 4 bases and J by 2 bases, with 10 bases of the junction left unmatched. The CDR3 spans 18 residues. CDR3 sequence: CASSKGAWTGGNTGELFF. The CDR3 DNA reads TGTGCCAGCAGCAAGGGGGCGTGGACAGGGGGCAACACCGGGGAGCTGTTTTTT.

The V gene is TRBV2, the J gene TRBJ1-4; D possibly corresponds to TRBD1 (5 bases). V was clipped by 6 bases and J by 2 bases, with 16 bases between them. CDR3 length equals 16 residues. Per germline, CDR1 SNHLY and CDR2 FYNNEI. The CDR3 protein is CASRATRVLTNEKLFF. The DNA for the CDR3 is TGTGCCAGCAGGGCTACCAGGGTTTTGACTAATGAAAAACTGTTTTTT.

This clone came up a few times. This chain connects TRBV27 to TRBJ2-7; 9 nucleotides agree with TRBD1. Germline V gives CDR1 MNHEY, CDR2 SMNVEV (reference sequence). V shed 6 bases, J shed 3 bases, and the junction held 6 bases outside the gene matches. The CDR3 spans 14 residues. CDR3 nucleotides: TGTGCCAGCAGGTGGACAGGGGATCGCTACGAGCAGTACTTC. Protein: CASRWTGDRYEQYF.

The rearrangement joins TRBV29-1 to TRBJ1-4, with TRBD1 as a possible D gene (6 bases). The CDR3 loop spans 17 amino acids. Germline V gene sequence: CDR1 SQVTM, CDR2 ANQGSEA. V lost 0 bases and J lost 7, with 21 bases in between. CDR3 residues: CSVEDWTNRDAGEKLFF. CDR3 sequence (DNA): TGCAGCGTTGAAGATTGGACGAACAGGGATGCCGGTGAAAAACTGTTTTTT.

The rearrangement joins TRBV3-1 (or the pseudogene TRBV3-2) to TRBJ1-2; TRBD1 aligns across 9 bases. V shed 5 bases and J 4 bases; nucleotides not matched to a gene: 5. Germline loops: CDR1 LGHDT, CDR2 YNNKEL (reference sequence). CDR3 length: 14 amino acids. In nucleotides, the CDR3 is TGTGCCAGCAGCAGGACAGGGGAGCTCTATGGCTACACCTTC. As protein: CASSRTGELYGYTF.

The chain couples TRBV28 to TRBJ2-2; 9 bases fit TRBD1. In germline, CDR1 is MDHEN, CDR2 SYDVKM. Unmatched junction bases numbered 3, after V lost 0 bases and J lost 4 bases. The CDR3 contains 16 residues. The CDR3 loop is CASSLWGTGTTGELFF. Here the CDR3 DNA reads TGTGCCAGCAGTTTATGGGGGACAGGGACCACCGGGGAGCTGTTTTTT.